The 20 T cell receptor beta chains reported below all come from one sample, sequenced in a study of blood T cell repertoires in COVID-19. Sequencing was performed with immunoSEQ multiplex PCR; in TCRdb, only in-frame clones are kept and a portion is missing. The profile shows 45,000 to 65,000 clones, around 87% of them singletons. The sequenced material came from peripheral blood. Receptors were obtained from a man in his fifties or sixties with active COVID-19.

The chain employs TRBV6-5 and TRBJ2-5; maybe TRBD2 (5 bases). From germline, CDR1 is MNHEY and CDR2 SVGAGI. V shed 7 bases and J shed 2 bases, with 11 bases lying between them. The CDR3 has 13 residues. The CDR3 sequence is CASMERRQETQYF. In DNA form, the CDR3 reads TGTGCCAGCATGGAGCGGCGGCAAGAGACCCAGTACTTC.

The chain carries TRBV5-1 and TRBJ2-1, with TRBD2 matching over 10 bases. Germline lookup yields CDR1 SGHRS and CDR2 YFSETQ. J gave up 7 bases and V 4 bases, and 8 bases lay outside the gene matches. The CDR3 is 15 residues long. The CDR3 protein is CASSPSGGAVNEQFF. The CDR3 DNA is TGCGCCAGCAGCCCCAGCGGGGGGGCCGTGAATGAGCAGTTCTTC.

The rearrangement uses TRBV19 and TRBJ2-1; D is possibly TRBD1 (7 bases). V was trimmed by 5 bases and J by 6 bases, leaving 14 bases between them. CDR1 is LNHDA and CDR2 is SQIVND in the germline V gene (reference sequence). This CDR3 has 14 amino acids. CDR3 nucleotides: TGTGCCAGTAGTTGGGCAGGGGGGTTCAATGAGCAGTTCTTC. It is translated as CASSWAGGFNEQFF. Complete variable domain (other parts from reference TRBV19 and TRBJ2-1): DGGITQSPKYLFRKEGQNVTLSCEQNLNHDAMYWYRQDPGQGLRLIYYSQIVNDFQKGDIAEGYSVSREKKESFPLTVTSAQKNPTAFYLCASSWAGGFNEQFFGPGTRLTVL.

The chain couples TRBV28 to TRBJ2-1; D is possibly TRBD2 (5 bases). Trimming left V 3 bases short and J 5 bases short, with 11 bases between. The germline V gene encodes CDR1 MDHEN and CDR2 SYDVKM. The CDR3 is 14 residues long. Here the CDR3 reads CASSFRGSHNEQFF. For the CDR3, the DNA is TGTGCCAGCAGTTTTCGCGGGTCTCACAATGAGCAGTTCTTC.

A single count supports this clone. DNA for the CDR3: TGCGCCAGCAGCTTCGGATCGGCGGCCACTAATGAAAAACTGTTTTTT. Residues: CASSFGSAATNEKLFF. The chain employs TRBV5-1 and TRBJ1-4; D remains ambiguous. The V end was cut by 2 bases, the J end by 2 bases, with 13 bases between. The germline gives CDR1 SGHRS, CDR2 YFSETQ. The CDR3 sequence is 16 residues long.

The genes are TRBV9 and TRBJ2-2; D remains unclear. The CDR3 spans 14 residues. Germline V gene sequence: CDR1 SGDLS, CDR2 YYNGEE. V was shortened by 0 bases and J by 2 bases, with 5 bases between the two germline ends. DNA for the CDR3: TGTGCCAGCAGCGTAGCTAGTAACACCGGGGAGCTGTTTTTT. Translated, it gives CASSVASNTGELFF.

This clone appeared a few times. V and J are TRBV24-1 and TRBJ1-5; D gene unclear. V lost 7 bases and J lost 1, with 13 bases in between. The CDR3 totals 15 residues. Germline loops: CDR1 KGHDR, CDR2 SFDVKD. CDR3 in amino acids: CATRGAGSSNQPQHF. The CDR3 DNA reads TGTGCCACCAGGGGTGCGGGTTCGAGCAATCAGCCCCAGCATTTT.

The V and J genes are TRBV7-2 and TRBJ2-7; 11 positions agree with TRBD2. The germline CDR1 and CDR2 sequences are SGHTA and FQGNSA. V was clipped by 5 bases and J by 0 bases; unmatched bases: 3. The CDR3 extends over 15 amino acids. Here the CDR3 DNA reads TGTGCCAGCAGCCAGACTAGCGGGGCCTCCTACGAGCAGTACTTC. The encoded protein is CASSQTSGASYEQYF.

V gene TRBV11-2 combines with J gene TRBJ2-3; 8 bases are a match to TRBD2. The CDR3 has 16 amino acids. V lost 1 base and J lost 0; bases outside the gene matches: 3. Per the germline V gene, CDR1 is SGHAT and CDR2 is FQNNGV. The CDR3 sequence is CASSLAGGGSTDTQYF. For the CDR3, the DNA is TGTGCCAGCAGCTTAGCGGGAGGGGGAAGCACAGATACGCAGTATTTT.

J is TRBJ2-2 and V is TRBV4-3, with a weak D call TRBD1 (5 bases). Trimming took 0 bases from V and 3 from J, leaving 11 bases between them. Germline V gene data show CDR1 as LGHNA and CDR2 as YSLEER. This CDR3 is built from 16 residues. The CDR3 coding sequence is TGCGCCAGCAGCCAAGATGTGGGGCTGGACACCGGGGAGCTGTTTTTT. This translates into CASSQDVGLDTGELFF.

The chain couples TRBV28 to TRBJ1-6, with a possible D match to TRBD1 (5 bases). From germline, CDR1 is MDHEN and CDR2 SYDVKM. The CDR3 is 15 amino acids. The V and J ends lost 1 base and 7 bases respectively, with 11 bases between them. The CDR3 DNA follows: TGTGCCAGCAGTTTATTTGACAGTCGAAATTCACCCCTCCACTTT. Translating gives CASSLFDSRNSPLHF.

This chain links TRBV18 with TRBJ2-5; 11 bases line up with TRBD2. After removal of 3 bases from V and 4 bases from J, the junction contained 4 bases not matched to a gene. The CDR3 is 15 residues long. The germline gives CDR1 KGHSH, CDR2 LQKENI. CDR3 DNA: TGTGCCAGCTCACCGAGCCTAGCGGGAGGAGAGACCCAGTACTTC. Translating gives CASSPSLAGGETQYF.

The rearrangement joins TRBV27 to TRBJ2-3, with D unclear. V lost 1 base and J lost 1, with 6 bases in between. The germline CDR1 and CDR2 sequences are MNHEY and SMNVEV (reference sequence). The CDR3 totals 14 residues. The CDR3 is CASSLYSGTDTQYF. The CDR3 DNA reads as TGTGCCAGCAGTTTATACTCGGGCACAGATACGCAGTATTTT.

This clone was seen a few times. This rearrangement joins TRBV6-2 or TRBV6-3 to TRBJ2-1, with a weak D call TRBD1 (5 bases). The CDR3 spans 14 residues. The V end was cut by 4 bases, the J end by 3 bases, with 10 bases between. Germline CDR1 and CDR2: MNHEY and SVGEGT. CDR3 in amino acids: CASSFAGFYNEQFF. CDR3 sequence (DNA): TGTGCCAGCAGTTTCGCAGGGTTCTACAATGAGCAGTTCTTC.

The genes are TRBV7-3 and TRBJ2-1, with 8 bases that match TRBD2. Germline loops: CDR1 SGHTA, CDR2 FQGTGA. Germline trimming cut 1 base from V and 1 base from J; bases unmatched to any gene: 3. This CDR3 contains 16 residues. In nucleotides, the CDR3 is TGTGCCAGCAGCTTAAGTAGCGGGACTTCCTACAATGAGCAGTTCTTC. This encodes CASSLSSGTSYNEQFF. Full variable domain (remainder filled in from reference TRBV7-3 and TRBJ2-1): GAGVSQTPSNKVTEKGKYVELRCDPISGHTALYWYRQSLGQGPEFLIYFQGTGAADDSGLPNDRFFAVRPEGSVSTLKIQRTERGDSAVYLCASSLSSGTSYNEQFFGPGTRLTVL.

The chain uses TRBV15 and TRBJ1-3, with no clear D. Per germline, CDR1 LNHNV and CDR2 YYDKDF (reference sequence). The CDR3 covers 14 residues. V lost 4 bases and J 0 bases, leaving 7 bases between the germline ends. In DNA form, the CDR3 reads TGTGCCACCAGCAACATTCCCTCTGGAAACACCATATATTTT. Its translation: CATSNIPSGNTIYF.

As DNA, the CDR3 is TGTGCCAGCAGTTACGGATGGGGGGGGAATATTATGAACACTGAAGCTTTCTTT. Translation gives CASSYGWGGNIMNTEAFF. V usage is TRBV6-2 or TRBV6-3 and J usage is TRBJ1-1, with D possibly being TRBD1 (5 bases). V lost 2 bases and J lost 0, with 19 bases in between. Germline V gene lookup returns CDR1 MNHEY and CDR2 SVGEGT. The CDR3 contains 18 residues.

CDR3 nucleotide sequence: TGTGCCAGCAGGCCGACTAGGGGCAGCACAGATACGCAGTATTTT. Its protein product is CASRPTRGSTDTQYF. The gene calls are TRBV7-3 and TRBJ2-3; the D gene is possibly TRBD2 (6 bases). CDR1 and CDR2 (germline): SGHTA, FQGTGA. Trimming removed 6 bases at V and 0 bases at J, with 13 bases between. CDR3 length: 15 residues. The full variable domain, its missing parts supplied by reference TRBV7-3 and TRBJ2-3, is GAGVSQTPSNKVTEKGKYVELRCDPISGHTALYWYRQSLGQGPEFLIYFQGTGAADDSGLPNDRFFAVRPEGSVSTLKIQRTERGDSAVYLCASRPTRGSTDTQYFGPGTRLTVL.

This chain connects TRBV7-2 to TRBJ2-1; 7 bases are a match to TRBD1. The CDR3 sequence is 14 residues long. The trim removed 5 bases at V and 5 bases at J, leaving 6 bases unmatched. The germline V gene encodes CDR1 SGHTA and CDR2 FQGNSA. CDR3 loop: CASSTTGSDNEQFF. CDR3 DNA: TGTGCCAGCAGCACGACAGGGTCTGACAATGAGCAGTTCTTC.

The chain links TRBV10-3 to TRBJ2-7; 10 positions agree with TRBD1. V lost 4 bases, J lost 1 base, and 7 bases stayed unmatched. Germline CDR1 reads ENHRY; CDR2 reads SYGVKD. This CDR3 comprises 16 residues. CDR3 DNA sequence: TGTGCCATCAGTGGGACGGGACAGGGGCCGTCCTACGAGCAGTACTTC. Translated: CAISGTGQGPSYEQYF.